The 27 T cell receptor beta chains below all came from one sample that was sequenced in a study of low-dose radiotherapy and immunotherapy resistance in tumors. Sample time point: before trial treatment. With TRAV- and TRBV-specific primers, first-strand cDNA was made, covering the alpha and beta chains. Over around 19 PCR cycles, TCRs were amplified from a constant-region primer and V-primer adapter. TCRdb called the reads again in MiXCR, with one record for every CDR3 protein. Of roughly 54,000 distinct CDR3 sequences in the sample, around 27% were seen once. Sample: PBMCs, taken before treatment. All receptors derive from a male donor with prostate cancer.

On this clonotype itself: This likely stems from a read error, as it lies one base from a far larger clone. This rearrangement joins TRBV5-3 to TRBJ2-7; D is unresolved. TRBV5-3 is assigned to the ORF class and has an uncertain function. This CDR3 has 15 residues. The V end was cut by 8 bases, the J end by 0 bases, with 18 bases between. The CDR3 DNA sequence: TGTGCCAGCAGCACCCGACTCGTTATCTCCTACGAGCAGTACTTC. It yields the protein CASSTRLVISYEQYF.

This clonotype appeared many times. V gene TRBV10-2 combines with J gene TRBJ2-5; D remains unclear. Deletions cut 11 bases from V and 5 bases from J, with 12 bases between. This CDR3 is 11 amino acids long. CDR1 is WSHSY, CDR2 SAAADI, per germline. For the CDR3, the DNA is TGCGCCTCCCGAGGTGGGGAGACCCAGTACTTC. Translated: CASRGGETQYF.

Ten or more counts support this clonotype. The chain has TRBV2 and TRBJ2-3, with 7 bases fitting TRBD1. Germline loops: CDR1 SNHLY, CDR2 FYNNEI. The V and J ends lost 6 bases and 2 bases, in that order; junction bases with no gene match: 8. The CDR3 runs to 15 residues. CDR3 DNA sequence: TGTGCCAGCAGGACCGGACAGGCCGACACAGATACGCAGTATTTT. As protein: CASRTGQADTDTQYF.

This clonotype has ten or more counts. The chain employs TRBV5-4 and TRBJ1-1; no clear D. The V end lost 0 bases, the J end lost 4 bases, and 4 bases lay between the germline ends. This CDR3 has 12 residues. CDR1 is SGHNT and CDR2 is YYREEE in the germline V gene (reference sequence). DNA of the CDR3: TGTGCCAGCAGCTTGGACGGCACTGAAGCTTTCTTT. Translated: CASSLDGTEAFF.

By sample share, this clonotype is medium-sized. The CDR3 DNA reads TGTGCCAGCAGCTCTGATACAGGACCTCGGGAGACCCAGTACTTC. It translates to CASSSDTGPRETQYF. The chain carries TRBV11-2 and TRBJ2-5, with D perhaps TRBD1 (5 bases). CDR1 is SGHAT and CDR2 is FQNNGV in the germline V gene. The CDR3 runs 15 residues. Trimming removed 4 bases at V and 5 bases at J, with 17 bases between.

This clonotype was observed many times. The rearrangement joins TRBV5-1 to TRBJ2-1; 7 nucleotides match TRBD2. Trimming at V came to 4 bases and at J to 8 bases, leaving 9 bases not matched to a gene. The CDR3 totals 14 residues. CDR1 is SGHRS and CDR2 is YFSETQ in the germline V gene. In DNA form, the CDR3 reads TGCGCCAGCAGCCCGGGAGGTAGCGGTTATGAGCAGTTCTTC. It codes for CASSPGGSGYEQFF.

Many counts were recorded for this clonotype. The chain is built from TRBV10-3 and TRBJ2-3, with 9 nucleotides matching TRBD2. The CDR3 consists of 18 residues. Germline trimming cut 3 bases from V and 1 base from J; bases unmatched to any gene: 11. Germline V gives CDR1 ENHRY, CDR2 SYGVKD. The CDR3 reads CAISEKGLACFRTDTQYF. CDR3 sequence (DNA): TGTGCCATCAGTGAAAAAGGACTAGCGTGTTTCCGCACAGATACGCAGTATTTT.

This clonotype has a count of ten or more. The CDR3 DNA is TGTGCCAGTCGGACGACAGTGAACACTGAAGCTTTCTTT. Amino acid sequence: CASRTTVNTEAFF. V usage is TRBV19 and J usage is TRBJ1-1; TRBD1 might be the D (5 bases). The CDR3 is made up of 13 amino acids. The ends were cut back, 8 bases at V and 0 bases at J, with 10 bases in the middle. In germline, CDR1 is LNHDA, CDR2 SQIVND (reference sequence).

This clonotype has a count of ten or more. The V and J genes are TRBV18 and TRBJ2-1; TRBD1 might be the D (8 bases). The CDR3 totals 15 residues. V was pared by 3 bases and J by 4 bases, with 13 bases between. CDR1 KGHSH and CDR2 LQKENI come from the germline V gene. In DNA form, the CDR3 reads TGTGCCAGCTCACCCTACAGGGGGGGTTACAATGAGCAGTTCTTC. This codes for CASSPYRGGYNEQFF.

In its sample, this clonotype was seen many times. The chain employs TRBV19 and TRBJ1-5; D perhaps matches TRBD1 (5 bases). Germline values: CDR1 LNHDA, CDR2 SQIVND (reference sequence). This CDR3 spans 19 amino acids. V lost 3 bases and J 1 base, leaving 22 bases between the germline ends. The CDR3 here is CASSIPRQGGSYSNQPQHF. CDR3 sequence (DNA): TGTGCCAGTAGTATCCCCCGGCAGGGAGGAAGTTACAGCAATCAGCCCCAGCATTTT.

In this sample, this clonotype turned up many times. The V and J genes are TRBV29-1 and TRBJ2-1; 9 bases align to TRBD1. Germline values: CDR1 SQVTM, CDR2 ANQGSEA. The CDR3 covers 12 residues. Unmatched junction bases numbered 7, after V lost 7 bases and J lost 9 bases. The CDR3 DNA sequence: TGCAGCGCCGGGACAGGGACAACTGAGCAGTTCTTC. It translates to CSAGTGTTEQFF.

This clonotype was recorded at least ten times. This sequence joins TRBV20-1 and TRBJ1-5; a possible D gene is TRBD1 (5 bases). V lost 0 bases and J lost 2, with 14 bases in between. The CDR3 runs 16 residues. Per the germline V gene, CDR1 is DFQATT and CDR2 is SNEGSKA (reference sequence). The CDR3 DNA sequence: TGCAGTGCTAGAGATAGCGACAGATTTGGCAATCAGCCCCAGCATTTT. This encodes CSARDSDRFGNQPQHF.

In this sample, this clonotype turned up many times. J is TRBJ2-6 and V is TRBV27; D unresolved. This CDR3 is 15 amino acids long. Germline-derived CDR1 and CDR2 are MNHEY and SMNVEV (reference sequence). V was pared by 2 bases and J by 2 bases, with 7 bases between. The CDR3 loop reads CASSLRVPGANVLTF. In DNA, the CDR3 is TGTGCCAGCAGTTTAAGGGTACCTGGGGCCAACGTCCTGACTTTC. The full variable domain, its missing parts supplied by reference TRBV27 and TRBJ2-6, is EAQVTQNPRYLITVTGKKLTVTCSQNMNHEYMSWYRQDPGLGLRQIYYSMNVEVTDKGDVPEGYKVSRKEKRNFPLILESPSPNQTSLYFCASSLRVPGANVLTFGAGSRLTVL.

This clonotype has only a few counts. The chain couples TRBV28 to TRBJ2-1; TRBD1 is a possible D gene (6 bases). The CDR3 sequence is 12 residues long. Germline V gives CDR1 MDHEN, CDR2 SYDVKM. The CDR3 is CVFPRGNNEQFF. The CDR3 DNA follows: TGTGTCTTCCCTAGGGGGAACAATGAGCAGTTCTTC.

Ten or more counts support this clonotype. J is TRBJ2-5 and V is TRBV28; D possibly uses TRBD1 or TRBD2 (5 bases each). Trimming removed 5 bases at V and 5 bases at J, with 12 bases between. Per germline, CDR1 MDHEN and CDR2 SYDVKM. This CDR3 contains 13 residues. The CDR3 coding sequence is TGTGCCAGCAGTCTCGGGGCTTGGGAGACCCAGTACTTC. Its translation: CASSLGAWETQYF.

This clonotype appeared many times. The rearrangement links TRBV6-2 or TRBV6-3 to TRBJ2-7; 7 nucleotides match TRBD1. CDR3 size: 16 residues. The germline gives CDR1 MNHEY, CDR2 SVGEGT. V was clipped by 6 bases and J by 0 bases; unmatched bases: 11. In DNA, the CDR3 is TGTGCCAGCAGCAACCCGAGGACAGGAAGCTCCTACGAGCAGTACTTC. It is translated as CASSNPRTGSSYEQYF.

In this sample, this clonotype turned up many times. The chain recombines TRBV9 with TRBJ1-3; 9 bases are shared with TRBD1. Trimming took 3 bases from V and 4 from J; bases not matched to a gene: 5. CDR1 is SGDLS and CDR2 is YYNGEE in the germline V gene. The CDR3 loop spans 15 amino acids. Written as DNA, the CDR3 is TGTGCCAGCAGCGAACAGGGGGCCTCAGGAAACACCATATATTTT. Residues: CASSEQGASGNTIYF.

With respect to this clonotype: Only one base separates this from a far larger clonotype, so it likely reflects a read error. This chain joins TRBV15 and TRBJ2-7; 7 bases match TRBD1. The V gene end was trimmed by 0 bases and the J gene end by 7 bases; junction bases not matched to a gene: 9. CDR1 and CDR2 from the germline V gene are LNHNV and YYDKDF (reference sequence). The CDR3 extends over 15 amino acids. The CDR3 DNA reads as TGTGCCACCAGCAGAGATTATAGGGGGCCTAATGAGCAGTACTTC. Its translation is CATSRDYRGPNEQYF.

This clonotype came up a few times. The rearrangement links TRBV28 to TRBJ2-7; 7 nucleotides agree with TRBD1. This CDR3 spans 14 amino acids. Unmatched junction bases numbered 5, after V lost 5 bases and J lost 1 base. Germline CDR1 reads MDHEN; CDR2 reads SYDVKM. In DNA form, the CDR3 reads TGTGCCAGCAGTCGCCGACAGGGTTCCTACGAGCAGTACTTC. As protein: CASSRRQGSYEQYF.

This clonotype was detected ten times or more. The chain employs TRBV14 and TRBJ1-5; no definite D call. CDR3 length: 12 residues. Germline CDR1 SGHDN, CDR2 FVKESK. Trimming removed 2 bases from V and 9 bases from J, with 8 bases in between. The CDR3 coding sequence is TGTGCCAGCAGCCAACCCTCGGGGCCCCAGCATTTT. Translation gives CASSQPSGPQHF.

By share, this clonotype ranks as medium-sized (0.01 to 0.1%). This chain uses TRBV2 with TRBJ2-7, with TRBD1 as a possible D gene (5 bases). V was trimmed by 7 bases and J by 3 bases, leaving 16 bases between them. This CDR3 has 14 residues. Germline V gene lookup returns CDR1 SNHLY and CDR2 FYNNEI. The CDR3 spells CASTAWGQDYEQYF. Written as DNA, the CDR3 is TGTGCCAGCACCGCCTGGGGCCAGGACTACGAGCAGTACTTC.

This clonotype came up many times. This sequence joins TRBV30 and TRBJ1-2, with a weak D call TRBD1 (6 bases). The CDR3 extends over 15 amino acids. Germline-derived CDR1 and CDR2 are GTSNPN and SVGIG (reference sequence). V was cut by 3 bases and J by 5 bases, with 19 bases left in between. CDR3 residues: CAWRGGYKQGYGYTF. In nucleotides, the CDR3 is TGTGCCTGGAGGGGGGGTTACAAACAGGGTTATGGCTACACCTTC. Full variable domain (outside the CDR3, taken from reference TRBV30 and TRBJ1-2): SQTIHQWPATLVQPVGSPLSLECTVEGTSNPNLYWYRQAAGRGLQLLFYSVGIGQISSEVPQNLSASRPQDRQFILSSKKLLLSDSGFYLCAWRGGYKQGYGYTFGSGTRLTVV.

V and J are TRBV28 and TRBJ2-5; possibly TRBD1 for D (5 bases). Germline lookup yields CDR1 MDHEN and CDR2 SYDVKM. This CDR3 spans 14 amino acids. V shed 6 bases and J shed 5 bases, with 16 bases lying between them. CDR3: CASSQGGQIETQYF. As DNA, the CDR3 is TGTGCCAGCAGCCAGGGCGGACAAATTGAGACCCAGTACTTC.

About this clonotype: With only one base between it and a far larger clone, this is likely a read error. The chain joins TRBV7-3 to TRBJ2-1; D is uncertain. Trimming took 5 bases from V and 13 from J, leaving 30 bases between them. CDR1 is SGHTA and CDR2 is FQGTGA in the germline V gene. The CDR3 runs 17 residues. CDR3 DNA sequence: TGTGCCAGCAGCCCTCGAGGTACGCACCCGGCTCAAGAGACCCAGTTCTTC. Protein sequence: CASSPRGTHPAQETQFF.

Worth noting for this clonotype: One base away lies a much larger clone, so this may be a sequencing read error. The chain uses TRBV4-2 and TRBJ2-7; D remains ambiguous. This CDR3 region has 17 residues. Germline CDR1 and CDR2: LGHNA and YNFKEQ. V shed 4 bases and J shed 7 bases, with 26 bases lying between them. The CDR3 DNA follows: TGTGCCAGCAGCCCCCTTGACGGATCCGGTACTTACAATGAGCAGTACTTC. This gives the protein CASSPLDGSGTYNEQYF.

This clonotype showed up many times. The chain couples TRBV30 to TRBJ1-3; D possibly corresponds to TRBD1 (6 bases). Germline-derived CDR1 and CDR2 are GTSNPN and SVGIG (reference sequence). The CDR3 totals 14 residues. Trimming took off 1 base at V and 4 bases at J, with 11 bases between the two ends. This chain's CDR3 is CAWSANREGNTIYF. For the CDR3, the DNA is TGTGCCTGGAGTGCAAACAGGGAAGGAAACACCATATATTTT.

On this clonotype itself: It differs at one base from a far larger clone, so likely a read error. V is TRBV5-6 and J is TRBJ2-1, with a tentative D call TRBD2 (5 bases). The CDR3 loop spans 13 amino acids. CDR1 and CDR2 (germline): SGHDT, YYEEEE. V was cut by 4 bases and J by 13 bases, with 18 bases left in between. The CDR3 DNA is TGTGCCAGCAGCGGCGGACTCGGGGAGACCCAGTTCTTC. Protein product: CASSGGLGETQFF.